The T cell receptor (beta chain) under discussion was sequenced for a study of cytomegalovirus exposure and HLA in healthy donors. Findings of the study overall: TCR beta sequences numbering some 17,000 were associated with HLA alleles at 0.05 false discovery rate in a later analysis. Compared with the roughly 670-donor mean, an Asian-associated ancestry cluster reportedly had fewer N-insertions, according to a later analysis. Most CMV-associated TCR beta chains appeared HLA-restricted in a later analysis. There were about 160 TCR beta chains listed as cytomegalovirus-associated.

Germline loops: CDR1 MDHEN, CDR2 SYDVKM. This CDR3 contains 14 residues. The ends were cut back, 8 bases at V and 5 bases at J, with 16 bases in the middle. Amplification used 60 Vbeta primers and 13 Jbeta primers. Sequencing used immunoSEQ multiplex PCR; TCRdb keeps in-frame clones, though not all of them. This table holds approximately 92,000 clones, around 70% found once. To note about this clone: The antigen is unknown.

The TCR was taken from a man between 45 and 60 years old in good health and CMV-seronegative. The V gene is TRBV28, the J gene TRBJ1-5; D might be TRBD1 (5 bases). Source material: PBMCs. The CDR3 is CASGRSGDYQPQHF. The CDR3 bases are TGTGCCAGCGGAAGATCGGGGGATTATCAGCCCCAGCATTTT.